This T cell receptor (beta chain) was profiled in a study of early T cells in non-severe SARS-CoV-2 infection. Background on the study: The input, bulk RNA from unsorted whole blood, was sequenced, and chains were unpaired. The study's findings and limits: CD4 and private specificities were missed by VDJdb matching, which favored anti-spike CD8 responses.

CDR1 and CDR2 from the germline V gene are SNHLY and FYNNEI. The CDR3 totals 18 residues. V shed 5 bases and J 9 bases; nucleotides not matched to a gene: 23. In its sample, this clonotype was seen many times. Its antigen is not known. The TCR library protocol attached unique molecular identifiers to the individual cDNA molecules. MiXCR was run by TCRdb on the 5' RACE reads, yielding one entry per CDR3 protein. The sample lists over 75,000 distinct CDR3 sequences, 13% occurring once. Sequenced input: whole blood. The chain uses TRBV2 and TRBJ2-3; 7 nucleotides align to TRBD1. The TCR comes from an adult who was a healthcare worker with PCR-confirmed SARS-CoV-2 infection or an uninfected control (not recorded which). The CDR3 protein is CASSSNLLDRASKWTQYF. The CDR3 bases are TGTGCCAGCAGTTCCAATCTCCTTGACAGGGCCTCGAAATGGACGCAGTATTTT.